The 20 T cell receptor beta chains reported below all come from one sample, sequenced in a study of blood T cells in healthy people across ages. Alongside a J-beta primer mix, a sample-barcoded 5' primer served in a second PCR lasting 7 to 11 cycles. One entry per CDR3 protein results from TCRdb running MiXCR on the 5' RACE reads. This sample yields around 1,900,000 distinct CDR3 sequences, of which about 39% are seen a single time; more than 20% belongs to the top ten. Sequencing used blood. The receptors derive from a human donor in good health.

This clonotype has more than one count but fewer than ten. This rearrangement joins TRBV5-1 to TRBJ2-3, with D perhaps TRBD1 or TRBD2 (5 bases each). Germline-derived CDR1 and CDR2 are SGHRS and YFSETQ. This CDR3 comprises 15 residues. V was cut by 5 bases and J by 0 bases, with 13 bases left in between. Here the CDR3 DNA reads TGCGCCAGCAGTCGGAACGGGGACAGCACAGATACGCAGTATTTT. This sequence encodes CASSRNGDSTDTQYF. Variable domain in full (rest from reference TRBV5-1 and TRBJ2-3): KAGVTQTPRYLIKTRGQQVTLSCSPISGHRSVSWYQQTPGQGLQFLFEYFSETQRNKGNFPGRFSGRQFSNSRSEMNVSTLELGDSALYLCASSRNGDSTDTQYFGPGTRLTVL.

The sample holds a few counts of this clonotype. This sequence joins TRBV6-2 or TRBV6-3 and TRBJ2-7, with D perhaps matching TRBD2 (5 bases). Germline-derived CDR1 and CDR2 are MNHEY and SVGEGT. The CDR3 sequence is 16 residues long. Between the trimmed V and J ends, which lost 4 bases and 4 bases, there was a span of 20 bases. CDR3 bases: TGTGCCAGCAGTTTCGATCGTACAACCCGGGGATACGAGCAGTACTTC. Its protein product is CASSFDRTTRGYEQYF.

At least ten counts were recorded for this clonotype. The genes are TRBV29-1 and TRBJ2-7; D unresolved. V was clipped by 0 bases and J by 2 bases, with 11 bases between them. The CDR3 extends over 14 amino acids. CDR1 and CDR2 from the germline V gene are SQVTM and ANQGSEA. The CDR3 sequence is CSVEDATPTYEQYF. The CDR3 DNA is TGCAGCGTTGAAGACGCGACACCCACCTACGAGCAGTACTTC.

This clonotype has a handful of counts. The V call is TRBV4-2, the J call TRBJ1-1, with TRBD1 identical over 7 bases. Germline V gene lookup returns CDR1 LGHNA and CDR2 YNFKEQ. The CDR3 has 14 amino acids. The V segment lost 4 bases and the J segment 1 base; nucleotides outside the gene matches: 3. CDR3 residues: CASSRTGWNTEAFF. The CDR3 DNA reads as TGTGCCAGCAGCCGGACAGGTTGGAACACTGAAGCTTTCTTT.

This clonotype was seen a handful of times. The chain is built from TRBV4-3 and TRBJ2-3; unclear D gene. The V and J ends lost 0 bases and 2 bases respectively, with 9 bases between them. Germline CDR1 and CDR2: LGHNA and YSLEER. The CDR3 loop spans 15 amino acids. The CDR3 DNA reads TGCGCCAGCAGCCAAGAGTTGTGGACCACAGATACGCAGTATTTT. It specifies CASSQELWTTDTQYF.

This rearrangement joins TRBV3-1 to TRBJ1-5; D is perhaps TRBD1 (5 bases). This CDR3 comprises 13 residues. V lost 2 bases, J lost 6 bases, and 8 bases lay in between. Germline loops: CDR1 LGHDT, CDR2 YNNKEL (reference sequence). DNA of the CDR3: TGTGCCAGCAGCCAACTCGGGGGTCAGCCCCAGCATTTT. It encodes CASSQLGGQPQHF. The whole variable domain, filled in from reference TRBV3-1 and TRBJ1-5, reads DTAVSQTPKYLVTQMGNDKSIKCEQNLGHDTMYWYKQDSKKFLKIMFSYNNKELIINETVPNRFSPKSPDKAHLNLHINSLELGDSAVYFCASSQLGGQPQHFGDGTRLSIL.

This clonotype was detected only a few times. Germline is not matched at one junction end, which may reflect a read error. The chain links TRBV27 to TRBJ1-2; no definite D call. This CDR3 has 12 residues. Germline V gene lookup returns CDR1 MNHEY and CDR2 SMNVEV (reference sequence). CDR3 sequence (DNA): TGTACCAGCAGTTTATATGGGAATGGCTACACCTTC. Encoded protein: CTSSLYGNGYTF.

This rearrangement joins TRBV7-2 to TRBJ1-1; D gene unclear. CDR3 size: 14 residues. Germline assignment: CDR1 SGHTA and CDR2 FQGNSA. V was clipped by 2 bases and J by 4 bases, with 11 bases between them. This chain's CDR3 is CASSLYGSRTEAFF. The CDR3 coding sequence is TGTGCCAGCAGCTTATATGGGTCGCGCACTGAAGCTTTCTTT. Full variable domain (missing parts from reference TRBV7-2 and TRBJ1-1): GAGVSQSPSNKVTEKGKDVELRCDPISGHTALYWYRQSLGQGLEFLIYFQGNSAPDKSGLPSDRFSAERTGGSVSTLTIQRTQQEDSAVYLCASSLYGSRTEAFFGQGTRLTVV.

The chain joins TRBV11-2 to TRBJ2-7, with D perhaps being TRBD1 or TRBD2 (6 bases each). With 1 base removed from V and 3 bases from J, the gap between germline ends came to 13 bases. The CDR3 runs 15 residues. CDR1 is SGHAT, CDR2 FQNNGV, per germline. CDR3 sequence (DNA): TGTGCCAGCAGCTTAGTGGGAGGACAGCTCTACGAGCAGTACTTC. It specifies CASSLVGGQLYEQYF.

In its sample, this clonotype was seen a few times. The chain joins TRBV20-1 to TRBJ1-1; TRBD1 aligns across 7 bases. The germline gives CDR1 DFQATT, CDR2 SNEGSKA (reference sequence). With 0 bases clipped from V and 9 bases from J, the junction kept 7 bases outside the gene matches. CDR3 length: 13 residues. The DNA for the CDR3 is TGCAGTGCTAGAGATATCGGGACAGAAAAAGCTTTCTTT. It is translated as CSARDIGTEKAFF.

The chain has TRBV20-1 and TRBJ1-1; possibly TRBD1 for D (6 bases). V lost 5 bases, J lost 5 bases, and 24 bases lay in between. The length of the CDR3 is 16 residues. Germline CDR1 reads DFQATT; CDR2 reads SNEGSKA (reference sequence). CDR3 DNA sequence: TGCAGTGCTCCTATAAATAGGGGGGGCGCGGGGACTGAAGCTTTCTTT. Protein product: CSAPINRGGAGTEAFF.

The chain joins TRBV6-5 to TRBJ1-2, with D hard to call. Trimming pared 4 bases from V and 3 bases from J, leaving 15 bases between. The CDR3 has 15 amino acids. CDR1 MNHEY and CDR2 SVGAGI come from the germline V gene. CDR3 sequence (DNA): TGTGCCAGCAGTTCTCCTCGGCGGTCGGACTATGGCTACACCTTC. Its translation: CASSSPRRSDYGYTF.

This clonotype was observed a few times. The rearrangement joins TRBV7-2 to TRBJ2-5; 9 bases align to TRBD1. Near its end, the DNA agrees better with TRBJ2-7, so the J call may be wrong. The germline V gene encodes CDR1 SGHTA and CDR2 FQGNSA. The CDR3 runs to 16 residues. DNA of the CDR3: TGTGCCAGCAGCTTATACCCCGGGACAGGGAGAGACGAGCAGTACTTC. Amino acid sequence: CASSLYPGTGRDEQYF.

V usage is TRBV2 and J usage is TRBJ2-2; D may correspond to TRBD1 or TRBD2 (5 bases each). Per the germline V gene, CDR1 is SNHLY and CDR2 is FYNNEI. Trimming removed 1 base at V and 6 bases at J, with 15 bases between. The CDR3 spans 16 residues. The CDR3 spells CASSEEWQGGSGELFF. In DNA form, the CDR3 reads TGTGCCAGCAGTGAAGAGTGGCAGGGCGGGTCCGGGGAGCTGTTTTTT. Combining the CDR3 with reference TRBV2 and TRBJ2-2 gives the whole variable domain EPEVTQTPSHQVTQMGQEVILRCVPISNHLYFYWYRQILGQKVEFLVSFYNNEISEKSEIFDDQFSVERPDGSNFTLKIRSTKLEDSAMYFCASSEEWQGGSGELFFGEGSRLTVL.

This chain links TRBV6-2 or TRBV6-3 with TRBJ2-6, with D possibly matching TRBD2 (5 bases). There are 18 residues in the CDR3. V lost 4 bases, J lost 2 bases, and 18 bases lay in between. Looked up from germline, CDR1 is MNHEY and CDR2 is SVGEGT. This chain's CDR3 is CASSSRRGFSPGANVLTF. The CDR3 DNA follows: TGTGCCAGCAGTTCACGTAGAGGGTTCTCTCCTGGGGCCAACGTCCTGACTTTC.

Turning to this clonotype: The junction shows a germline mismatch at one end, possibly a read error. The chain couples TRBV6-4 to TRBJ2-1; 11 positions match TRBD2. Germline CDR1 is MRHNA and CDR2 is SNTAGT. The CDR3 is made up of 18 amino acids. The CDR3 sequence is CVSSEGTLLAGGTNEQFF. Written as DNA, the CDR3 is TGTGTCAGCAGTGAAGGGACCCTCCTAGCGGGGGGTACTAATGAGCAGTTCTTC.

This chain links TRBV28 with TRBJ1-1, with a possible D match to TRBD1 (5 bases). CDR3 size: 12 residues. Trimming removed 7 bases at V and 3 bases at J, with 9 bases between. Germline assignment: CDR1 MDHEN and CDR2 SYDVKM. DNA of the CDR3: TGTGCCAGCATAGCGGGGGACACTGAAGCTTTCTTT. Protein sequence: CASIAGDTEAFF.

The V and J genes are TRBV9 and TRBJ2-5; the D gene could be TRBD1 or TRBD2 (5 bases each). Per germline, CDR1 SGDLS and CDR2 YYNGEE. CDR3 length equals 16 residues. V lost 0 bases, J lost 1 base, and 13 bases lay in between. CDR3 sequence: CASSVAGLHLQETQYF. Here the CDR3 DNA reads TGTGCCAGCAGCGTAGCGGGGCTACACCTCCAAGAGACCCAGTACTTC.

This clonotype was detected a few times. The V gene is TRBV5-1, the J gene TRBJ2-5; 9 bases are shared with TRBD2. Germline loops: CDR1 SGHRS, CDR2 YFSETQ. The CDR3 runs 15 residues. Trimming took 4 bases from V and 2 from J; bases not matched to a gene: 6. Written as DNA, the CDR3 is TGCGCCAGCAGCATTGGCGGGGGGGTACAAGAGACCCAGTACTTC. Translation gives CASSIGGGVQETQYF.

This clonotype was counted a few times. The V call is TRBV29-1, the J call TRBJ2-1, with 8 bases aligning to TRBD1. CDR3 length equals 16 residues. The J segment lost 8 bases and the V segment lost 0 bases, leaving 12 bases of the junction unmatched. Germline CDR1 and CDR2: SQVTM and ANQGSEA. The CDR3 region is CSVEDPTTGADYEQFF. The CDR3 DNA sequence: TGCAGCGTTGAAGACCCCACGACAGGGGCTGACTATGAGCAGTTCTTC.